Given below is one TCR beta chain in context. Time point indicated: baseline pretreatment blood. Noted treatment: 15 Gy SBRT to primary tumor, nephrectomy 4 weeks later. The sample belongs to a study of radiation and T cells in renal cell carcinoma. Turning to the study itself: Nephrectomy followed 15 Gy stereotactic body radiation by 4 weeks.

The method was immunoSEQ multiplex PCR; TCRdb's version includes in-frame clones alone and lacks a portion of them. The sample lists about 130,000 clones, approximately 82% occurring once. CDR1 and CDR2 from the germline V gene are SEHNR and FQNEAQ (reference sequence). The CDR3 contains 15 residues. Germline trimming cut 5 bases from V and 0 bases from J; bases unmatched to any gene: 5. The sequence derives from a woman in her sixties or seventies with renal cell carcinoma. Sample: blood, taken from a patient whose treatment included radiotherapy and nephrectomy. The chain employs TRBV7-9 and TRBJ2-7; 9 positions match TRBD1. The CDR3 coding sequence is TGTGCCAGCAGCGGAGACAGGGGGAGCTCCTACGAGCAGTACTTC. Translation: CASSGDRGSSYEQYF.